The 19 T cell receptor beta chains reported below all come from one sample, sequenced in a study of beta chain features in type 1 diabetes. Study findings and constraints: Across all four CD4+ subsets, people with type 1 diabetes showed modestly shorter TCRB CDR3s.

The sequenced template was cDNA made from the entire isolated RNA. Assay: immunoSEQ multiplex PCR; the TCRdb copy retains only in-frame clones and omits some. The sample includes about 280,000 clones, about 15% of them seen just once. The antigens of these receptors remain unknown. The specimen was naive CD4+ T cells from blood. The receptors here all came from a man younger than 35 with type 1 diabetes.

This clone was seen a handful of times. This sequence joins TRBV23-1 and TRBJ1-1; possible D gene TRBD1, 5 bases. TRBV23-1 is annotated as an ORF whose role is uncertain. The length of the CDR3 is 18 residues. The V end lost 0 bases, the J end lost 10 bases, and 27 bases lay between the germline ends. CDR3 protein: CASSQSAPRELEGGGAFF. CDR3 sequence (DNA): TGCGCCAGCAGTCAATCGGCCCCTCGTGAACTAGAAGGCGGGGGAGCTTTCTTT.

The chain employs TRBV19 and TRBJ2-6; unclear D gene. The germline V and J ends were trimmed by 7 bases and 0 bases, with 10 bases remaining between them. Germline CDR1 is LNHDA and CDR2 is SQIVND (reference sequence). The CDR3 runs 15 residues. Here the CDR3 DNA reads TGTGCCAGTATTAAACAGAACTCTGGGGCCAACGTCCTGACTTTC. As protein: CASIKQNSGANVLTF.

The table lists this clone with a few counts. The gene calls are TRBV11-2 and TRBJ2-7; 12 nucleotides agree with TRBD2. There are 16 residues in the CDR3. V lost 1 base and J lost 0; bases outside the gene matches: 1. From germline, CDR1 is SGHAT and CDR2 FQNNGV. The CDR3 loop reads CASSLVTSGSSYEQYF. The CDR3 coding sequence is TGTGCCAGCAGCTTAGTGACTAGCGGGAGCTCCTACGAGCAGTACTTC.

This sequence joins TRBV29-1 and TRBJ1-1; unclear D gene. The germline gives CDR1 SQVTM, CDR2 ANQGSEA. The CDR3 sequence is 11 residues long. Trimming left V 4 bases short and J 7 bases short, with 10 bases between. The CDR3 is CSVVTAIEAFF. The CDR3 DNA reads TGCAGCGTTGTTACAGCTATTGAAGCTTTCTTT.

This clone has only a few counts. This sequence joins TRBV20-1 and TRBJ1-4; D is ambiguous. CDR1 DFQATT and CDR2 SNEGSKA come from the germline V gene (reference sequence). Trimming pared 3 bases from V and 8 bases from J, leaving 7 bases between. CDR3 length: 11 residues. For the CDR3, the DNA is TGCAGTGCTAGTAGCGGGGAAAAACTGTTTTTT. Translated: CSASSGEKLFF.

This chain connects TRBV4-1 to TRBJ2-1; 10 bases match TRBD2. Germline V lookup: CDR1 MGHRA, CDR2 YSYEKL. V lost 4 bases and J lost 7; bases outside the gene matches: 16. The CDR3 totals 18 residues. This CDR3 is CASSPQGASGSVGNEQFF. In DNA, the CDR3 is TGCGCCAGCAGCCCTCAGGGGGCTAGCGGGAGTGTAGGTAATGAGCAGTTCTTC.

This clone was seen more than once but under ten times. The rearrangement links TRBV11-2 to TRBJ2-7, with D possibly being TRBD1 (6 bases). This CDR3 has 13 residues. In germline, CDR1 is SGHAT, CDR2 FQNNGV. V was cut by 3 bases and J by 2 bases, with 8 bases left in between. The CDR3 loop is CASSLAGAYEQYF. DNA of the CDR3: TGTGCCAGCAGCTTGGCAGGGGCCTACGAGCAGTACTTC. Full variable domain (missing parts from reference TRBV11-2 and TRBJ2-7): EAGVAQSPRYKIIEKRQSVAFWCNPISGHATLYWYQQILGQGPKLLIQFQNNGVVDDSQLPKDRFSAERLKGVDSTLKIQPAKLEDSAVYLCASSLAGAYEQYFGPGTRLTVT.

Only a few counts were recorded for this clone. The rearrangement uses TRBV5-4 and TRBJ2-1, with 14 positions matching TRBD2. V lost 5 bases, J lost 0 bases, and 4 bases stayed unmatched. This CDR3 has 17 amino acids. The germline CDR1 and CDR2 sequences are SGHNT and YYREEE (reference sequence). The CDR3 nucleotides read TGTGCCAGCAGTCAGGGGACTAGCGGGAGCTCCTACAATGAGCAGTTCTTC. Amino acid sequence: CASSQGTSGSSYNEQFF.

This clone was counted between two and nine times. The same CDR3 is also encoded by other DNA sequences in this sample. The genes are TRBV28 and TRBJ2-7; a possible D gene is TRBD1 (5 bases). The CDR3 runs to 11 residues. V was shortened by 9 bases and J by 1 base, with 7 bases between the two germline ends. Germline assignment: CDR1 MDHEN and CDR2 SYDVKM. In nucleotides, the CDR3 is TGTGCCAGTCGACAGTCCTACGAGCAGTACTTC. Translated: CASRQSYEQYF.

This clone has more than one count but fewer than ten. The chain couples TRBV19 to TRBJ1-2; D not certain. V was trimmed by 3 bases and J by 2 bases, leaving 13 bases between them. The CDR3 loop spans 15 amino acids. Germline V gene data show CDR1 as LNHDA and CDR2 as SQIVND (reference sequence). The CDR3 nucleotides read TGTGCCAGTAGTATTTTAGAGCGCGGAAACTATGGCTACACCTTC. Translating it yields CASSILERGNYGYTF.

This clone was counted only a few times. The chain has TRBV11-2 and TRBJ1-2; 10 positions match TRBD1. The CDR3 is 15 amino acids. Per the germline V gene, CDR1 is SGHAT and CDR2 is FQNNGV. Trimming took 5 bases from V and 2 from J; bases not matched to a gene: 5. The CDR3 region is CASSQMGQGNYGYTF. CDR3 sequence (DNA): TGTGCCAGCAGCCAAATGGGACAGGGGAACTATGGCTACACCTTC. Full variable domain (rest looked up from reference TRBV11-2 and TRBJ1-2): EAGVAQSPRYKIIEKRQSVAFWCNPISGHATLYWYQQILGQGPKLLIQFQNNGVVDDSQLPKDRFSAERLKGVDSTLKIQPAKLEDSAVYLCASSQMGQGNYGYTFGSGTRLTVV.

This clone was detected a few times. CDR3 nucleotides: TGTGCCAGCAGCTCATCGAACACTGAAGCTTTCTTT. The encoded protein is CASSSSNTEAFF. This chain connects TRBV5-4 to TRBJ1-1, with D hard to call. Germline V gives CDR1 SGHNT, CDR2 YYREEE (reference sequence). V gave up 3 bases and J gave up 1 base, with 4 bases separating them. The CDR3 length is 12 residues.

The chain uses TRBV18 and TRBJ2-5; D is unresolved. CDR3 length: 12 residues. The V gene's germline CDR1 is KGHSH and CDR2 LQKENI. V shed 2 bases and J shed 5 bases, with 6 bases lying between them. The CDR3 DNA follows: TGTGCCAGCTCACCATATCGGGAGACCCAGTACTTC. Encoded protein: CASSPYRETQYF.

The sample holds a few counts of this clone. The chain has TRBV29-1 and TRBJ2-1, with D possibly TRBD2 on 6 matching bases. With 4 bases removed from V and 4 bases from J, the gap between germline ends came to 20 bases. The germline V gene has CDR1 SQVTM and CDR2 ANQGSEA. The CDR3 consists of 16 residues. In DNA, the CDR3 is TGCAGCGTTGGAGGGGCGGAGGCGGGAACGTACAATGAGCAGTTCTTC. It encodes CSVGGAEAGTYNEQFF.

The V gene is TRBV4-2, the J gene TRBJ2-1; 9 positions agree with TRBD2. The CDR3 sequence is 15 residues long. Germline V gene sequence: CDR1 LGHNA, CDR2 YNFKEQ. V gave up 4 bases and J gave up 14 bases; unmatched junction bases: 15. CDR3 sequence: CASSLGLAQRTNEFF. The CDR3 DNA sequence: TGTGCCAGCAGCCTCGGACTAGCGCAACGGACCAACGAGTTCTTC.

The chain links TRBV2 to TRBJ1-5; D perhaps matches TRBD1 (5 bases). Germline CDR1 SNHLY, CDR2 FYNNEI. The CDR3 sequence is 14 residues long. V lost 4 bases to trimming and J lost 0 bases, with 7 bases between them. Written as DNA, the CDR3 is TGTGCCAGCAGTGGGGACTATAGCAATCAGCCCCAGCATTTT. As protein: CASSGDYSNQPQHF.

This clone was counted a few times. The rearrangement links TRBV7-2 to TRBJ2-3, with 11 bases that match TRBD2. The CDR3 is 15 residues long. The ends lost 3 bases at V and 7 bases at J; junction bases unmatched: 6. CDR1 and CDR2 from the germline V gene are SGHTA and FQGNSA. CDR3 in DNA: TGTGCCAGCAGCTTTGGGCTAGCGGGAGGAAATACGCAGTATTTT. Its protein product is CASSFGLAGGNTQYF.

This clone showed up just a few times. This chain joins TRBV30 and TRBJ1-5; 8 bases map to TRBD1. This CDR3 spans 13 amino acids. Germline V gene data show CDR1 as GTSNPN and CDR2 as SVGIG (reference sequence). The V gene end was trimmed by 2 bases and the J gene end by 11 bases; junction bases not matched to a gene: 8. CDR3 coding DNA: TGTGCCTGGAGTCTCACAGGGGGAATGTCCCAGCATTTT. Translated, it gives CAWSLTGGMSQHF.

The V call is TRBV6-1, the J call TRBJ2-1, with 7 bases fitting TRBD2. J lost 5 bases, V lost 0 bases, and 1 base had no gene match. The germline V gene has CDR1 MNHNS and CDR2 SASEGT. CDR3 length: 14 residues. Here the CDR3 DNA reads TGTGCCAGCAGTGAAGCGCGGGAGCACAATGAGCAGTTCTTC. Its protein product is CASSEAREHNEQFF.